The present TCR beta chain was sequenced within a study of response to subunit inactivated influenza vaccine (dated by TCRdb to between 2017 and 2018). Regarding the research as a whole: Deep quantitative T cell receptor repertoire profiling was used in the study to track responses to a trivalent subunit inactivated influenza vaccine.

This clonotype was seen more than once but under ten times. The specificity of this receptor is unknown. Base quality data are lacking; no much larger clone is found one base away. Broad study findings and their caveats: The authors proposed that each seasonal influenza vaccination may bring in only a limited number of new T cells.

Receptor libraries were prepared by RT-PCR. The listed sequencing device is Illumina HiSeq 2500. TCRdb's own reprocessing of the public reads used fastp at Q25 and MiXCR and kept productive beta chains. One record per CDR3 amino acid sequence lists the most common genes and DNA. This sample is represented by some 540,000 distinct CDR3 sequences; approximately 20% of them were singletons. The top ten hold 2.8% of the sample. The cysteine opens and the phenylalanine closes a CDR3 of 18 amino acids. Just CDR3 DNA is preserved here, 54 bases in frame from base 1. Via the germline V gene, CDR1 is KGHSH and CDR2 LQKENI. V has 3 bases trimmed and J has 6 bases trimmed; junction bases matching no gene number 15. This same sample was also part of a study on T cells expressing NK-cell markers. The second paper states: TCR beta cDNA libraries were prepared using 5'RACE template switching, which introduced a universal primer site and unique molecular identifiers. Eight or nine donors provided sorted CD3+CD56+NKG2C+, CD3+CD56+NKG2C- and CD3+CD56-NKG2C+ T-cell subsets, whose TCR beta-chain repertoires were profiled. Among the eight sequenced donors, seven were HCMV-seropositive and one was HCMV-seronegative. To restrict sorting to alphabetaTCR-expressing T cells, an anti-gammadeltaTCR antibody was added in several experiments. For five or six donors, the dominant CD3+CD56+NKG2C+ clonotypes were among the top 10 CD8+ clonotypes and accounted for 1.0-7.0% of CD8+ T cells. Those dominant clonotypes were again the most abundant among CD3+CD56-NKG2C+ cells in a few donors, at about 25-60.1%. It remained unclear whether the expanded NKG2C-expressing T cell clones were specific for HCMV antigens. The study sequenced eight donors, all healthy volunteers chosen at random: three men and five women. HCMV serostatus was determined by detecting HCMV-specific IgG in serum with a commercial ELISA kit. Peripheral blood mononuclear cells were isolated from blood by Ficoll density gradient centrifugation. Magnetic immunoseparation with Miltenyi isolation kits was used to isolate CD4+ and CD8+ T cells from PBMC. cDNA synthesis was primed from the TCR beta constant segment and was followed by two successive PCR amplification steps. Sequencing of the libraries produced 2 x 150 bp reads on Illumina HiSeq 2000/2500, MiSeq or NextSeq. MIGEC was used to demultiplex reads and group reads by UMI, and MiTCR was used to assemble and quantify clonotypes. Only TCR cDNA sequences supported by at least two reads were kept to exclude erroneous sequences. The tcR package was used for downstream repertoire analysis, with clonotypes matched between fractions based on CDR3 nucleotide sequence plus V segment. VDJmatch was used to annotate antigen specificity against VDJdb, with one amino acid substitution allowed in CDR3.

The clonotype originates from a man in his fifties who received an inactivated influenza vaccine. Donor details come from another sample of the same person, matched by shared clones. The sequencing here drew on CD4+ T cells sorted from PBMCs, taken approximately 13 days after vaccination. This sequence uses TRBV18 and TRBJ2-2; 8 bases in the junction line up with TRBD2. The CDR3 is CASSPVGGAGVAAGELFF. Here is the DNA: TGTGCCAGCTCACCCGTAGGAGGAGCGGGAGTGGCGGCCGGGGAGCTGTTTTTT.